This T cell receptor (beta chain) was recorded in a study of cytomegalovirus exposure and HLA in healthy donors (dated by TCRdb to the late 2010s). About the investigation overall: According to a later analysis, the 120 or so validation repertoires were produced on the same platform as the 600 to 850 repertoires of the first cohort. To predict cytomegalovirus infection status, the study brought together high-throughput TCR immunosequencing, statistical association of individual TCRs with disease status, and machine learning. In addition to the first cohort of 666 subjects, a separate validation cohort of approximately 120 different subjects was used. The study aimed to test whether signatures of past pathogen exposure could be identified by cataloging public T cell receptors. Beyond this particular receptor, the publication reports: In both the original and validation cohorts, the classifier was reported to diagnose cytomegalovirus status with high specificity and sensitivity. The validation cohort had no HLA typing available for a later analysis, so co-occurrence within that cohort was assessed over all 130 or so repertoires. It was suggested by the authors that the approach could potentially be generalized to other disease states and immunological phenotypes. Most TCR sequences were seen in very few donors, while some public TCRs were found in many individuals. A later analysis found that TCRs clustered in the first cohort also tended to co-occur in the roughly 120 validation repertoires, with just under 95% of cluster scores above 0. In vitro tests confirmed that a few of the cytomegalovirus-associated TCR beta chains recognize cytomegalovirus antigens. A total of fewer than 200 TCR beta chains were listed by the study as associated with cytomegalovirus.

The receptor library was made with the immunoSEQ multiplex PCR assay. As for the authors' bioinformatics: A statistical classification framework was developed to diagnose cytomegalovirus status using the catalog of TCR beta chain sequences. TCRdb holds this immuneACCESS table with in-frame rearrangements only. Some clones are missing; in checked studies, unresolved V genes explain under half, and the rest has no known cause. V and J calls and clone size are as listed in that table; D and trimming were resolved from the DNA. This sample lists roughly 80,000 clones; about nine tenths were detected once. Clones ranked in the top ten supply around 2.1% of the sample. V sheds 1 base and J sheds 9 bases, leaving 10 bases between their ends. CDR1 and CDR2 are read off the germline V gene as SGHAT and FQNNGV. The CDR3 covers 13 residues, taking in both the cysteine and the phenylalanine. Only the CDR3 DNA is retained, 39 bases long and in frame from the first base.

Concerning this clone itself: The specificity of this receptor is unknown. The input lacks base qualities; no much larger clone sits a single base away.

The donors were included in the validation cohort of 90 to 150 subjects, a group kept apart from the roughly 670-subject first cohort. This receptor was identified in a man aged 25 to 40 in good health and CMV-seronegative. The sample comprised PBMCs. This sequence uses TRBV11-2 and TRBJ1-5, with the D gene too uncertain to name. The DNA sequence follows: TGTGCCAGCAGCTTAGCATTCCGGGGGCCCCAGCATTTT. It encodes CASSLAFRGPQHF.